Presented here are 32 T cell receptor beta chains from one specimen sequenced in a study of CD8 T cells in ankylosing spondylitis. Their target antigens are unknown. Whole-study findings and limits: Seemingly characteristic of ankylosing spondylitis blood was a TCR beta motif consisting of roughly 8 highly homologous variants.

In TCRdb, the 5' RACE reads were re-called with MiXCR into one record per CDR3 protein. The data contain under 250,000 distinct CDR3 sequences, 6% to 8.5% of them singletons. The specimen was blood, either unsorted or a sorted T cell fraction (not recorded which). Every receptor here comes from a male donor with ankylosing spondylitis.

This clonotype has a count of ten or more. The CDR3: CASSLAGPGDSPLHF. Here the CDR3 DNA reads TGTGCCAGCAGCTTGGCGGGGCCGGGGGATTCACCCCTCCACTTT. The rearrangement uses TRBV5-5 and TRBJ1-6; a weak D match, TRBD1 (5 bases). Per the germline V gene, CDR1 is SGHKS and CDR2 is YYEKEE (reference sequence). The CDR3 extends over 15 amino acids. V was shortened by 0 bases and J by 8 bases, with 12 bases between the two germline ends.

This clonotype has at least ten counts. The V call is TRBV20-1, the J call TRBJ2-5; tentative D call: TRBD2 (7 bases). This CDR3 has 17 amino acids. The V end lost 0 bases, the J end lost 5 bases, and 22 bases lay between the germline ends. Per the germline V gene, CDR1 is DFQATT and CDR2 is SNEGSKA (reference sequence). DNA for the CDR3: TGCAGTGCTAGAGAGGGGACTACAGGGAGTGATAGGGAGACCCAGTACTTC. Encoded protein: CSAREGTTGSDRETQYF.

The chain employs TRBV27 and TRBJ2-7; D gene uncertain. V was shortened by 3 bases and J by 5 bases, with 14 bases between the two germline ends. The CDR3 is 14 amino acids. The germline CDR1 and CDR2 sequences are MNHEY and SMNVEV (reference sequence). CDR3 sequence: CASSFSPRSNEQYF. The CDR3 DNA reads TGTGCCAGCAGTTTTTCCCCCCGTAGCAACGAGCAGTACTTC.

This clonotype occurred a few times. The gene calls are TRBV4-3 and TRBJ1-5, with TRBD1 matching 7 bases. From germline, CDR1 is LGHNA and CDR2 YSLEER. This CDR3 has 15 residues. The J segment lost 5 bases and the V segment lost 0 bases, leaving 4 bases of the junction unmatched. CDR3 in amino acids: CASSQDGQADQPQHF. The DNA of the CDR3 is TGCGCCAGCAGCCAAGATGGACAGGCGGATCAGCCCCAGCATTTT.

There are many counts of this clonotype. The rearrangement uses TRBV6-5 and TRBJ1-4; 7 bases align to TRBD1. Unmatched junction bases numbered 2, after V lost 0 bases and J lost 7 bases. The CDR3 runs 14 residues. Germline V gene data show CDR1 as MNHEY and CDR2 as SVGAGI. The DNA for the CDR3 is TGTGCCAGCAGTTACTCGACAGGGAGTGAAAAACTGTTTTTT. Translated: CASSYSTGSEKLFF.

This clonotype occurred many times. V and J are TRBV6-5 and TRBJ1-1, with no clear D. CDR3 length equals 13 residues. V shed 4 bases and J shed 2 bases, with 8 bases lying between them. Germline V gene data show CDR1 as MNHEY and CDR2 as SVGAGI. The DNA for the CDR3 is TGTGCCAGCAGTTCTTACAGTAACACTGAAGCTTTCTTT. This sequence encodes CASSSYSNTEAFF.

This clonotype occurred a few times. This CDR3 is CASSFSGGRAGETQYF. The CDR3 nucleotides are TGTGCCAGCAGTTTTTCCGGCGGGAGGGCCGGAGAGACCCAGTACTTC. The chain uses TRBV28 and TRBJ2-5; 9 bases align to TRBD2. This CDR3 is built from 16 residues. The V segment lost 3 bases and the J segment 4 bases; nucleotides outside the gene matches: 9. Germline V gives CDR1 MDHEN, CDR2 SYDVKM.

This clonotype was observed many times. The CDR3 reads CATSRDYGSPLHF. CDR3 in DNA: TGTGCCACCAGCAGAGATTATGGTTCACCCCTCCACTTT. The chain joins TRBV15 to TRBJ1-6; D gene uncertain. V dropped 0 bases and J dropped 9 bases, with 6 bases sitting between them. The germline V gene has CDR1 LNHNV and CDR2 YYDKDF (reference sequence). This CDR3 is 13 amino acids long.

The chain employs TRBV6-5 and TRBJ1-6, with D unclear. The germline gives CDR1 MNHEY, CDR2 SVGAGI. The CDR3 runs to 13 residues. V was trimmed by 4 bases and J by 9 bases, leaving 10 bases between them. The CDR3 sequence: CASSLDSPSPLHF. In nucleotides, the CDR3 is TGTGCCAGCAGTTTGGACTCACCTTCACCCCTCCACTTT.

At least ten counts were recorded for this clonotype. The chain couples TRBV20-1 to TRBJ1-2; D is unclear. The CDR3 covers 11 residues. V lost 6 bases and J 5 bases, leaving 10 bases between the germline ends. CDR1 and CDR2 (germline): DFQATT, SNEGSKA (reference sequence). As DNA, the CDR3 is TGCAGTGCGGTCGGAAATTATGGCTACACCTTC. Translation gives CSAVGNYGYTF.

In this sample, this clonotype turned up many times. As DNA, the CDR3 is TGCGCCAGCAGCCAAGCACCGCCTGGAAGCTCCTACAATGAGCAGTTCTTC. Its translation: CASSQAPPGSSYNEQFF. The rearrangement links TRBV4-1 to TRBJ2-1, with unresolved D. The CDR3 length is 17 residues. Per the germline V gene, CDR1 is MGHRA and CDR2 is YSYEKL. The V end was cut by 1 base, the J end by 0 bases, with 13 bases between.

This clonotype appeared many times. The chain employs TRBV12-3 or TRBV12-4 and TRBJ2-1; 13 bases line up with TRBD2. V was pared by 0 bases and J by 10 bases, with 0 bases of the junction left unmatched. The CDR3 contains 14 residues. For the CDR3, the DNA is TGTGCCAGCAGTTTAGCACTAGCGGGAGGGGAGCAGTTCTTC. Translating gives CASSLALAGGEQFF.

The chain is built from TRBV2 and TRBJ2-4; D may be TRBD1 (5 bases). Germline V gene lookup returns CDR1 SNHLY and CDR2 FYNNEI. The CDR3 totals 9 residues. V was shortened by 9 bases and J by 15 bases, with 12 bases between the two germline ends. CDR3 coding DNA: TGTGCCAGTTCAGGGCTACGGTACTTC. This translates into CASSGLRYF.

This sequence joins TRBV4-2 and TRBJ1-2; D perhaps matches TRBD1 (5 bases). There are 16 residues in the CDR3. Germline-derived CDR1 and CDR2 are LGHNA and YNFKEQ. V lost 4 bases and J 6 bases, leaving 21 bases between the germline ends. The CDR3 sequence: CASSLLNWQLGDGYTF. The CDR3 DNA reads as TGTGCCAGCAGCCTTCTTAACTGGCAGCTAGGGGATGGCTACACCTTC.

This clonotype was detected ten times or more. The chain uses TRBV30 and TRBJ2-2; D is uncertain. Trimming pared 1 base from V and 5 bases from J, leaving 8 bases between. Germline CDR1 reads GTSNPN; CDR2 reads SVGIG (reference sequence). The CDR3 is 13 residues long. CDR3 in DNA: TGTGCCTGGAGTGACTCCGGTACCGGGGAGCTGTTTTTT. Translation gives CAWSDSGTGELFF.

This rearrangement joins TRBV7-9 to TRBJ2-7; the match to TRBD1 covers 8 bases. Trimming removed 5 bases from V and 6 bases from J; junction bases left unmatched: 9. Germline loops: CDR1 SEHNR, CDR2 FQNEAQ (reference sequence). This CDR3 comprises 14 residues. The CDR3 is CASSERTGKGEQYF. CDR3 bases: TGTGCCAGCAGCGAACGGACAGGGAAAGGCGAGCAGTACTTC.

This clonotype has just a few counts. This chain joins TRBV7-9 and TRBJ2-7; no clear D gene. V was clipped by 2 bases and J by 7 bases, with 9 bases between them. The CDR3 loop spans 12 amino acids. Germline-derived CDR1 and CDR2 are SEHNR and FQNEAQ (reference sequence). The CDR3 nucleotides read TGTGCCAGCAGCTTACCCGAAACAGAGCAGTACTTC. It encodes CASSLPETEQYF.

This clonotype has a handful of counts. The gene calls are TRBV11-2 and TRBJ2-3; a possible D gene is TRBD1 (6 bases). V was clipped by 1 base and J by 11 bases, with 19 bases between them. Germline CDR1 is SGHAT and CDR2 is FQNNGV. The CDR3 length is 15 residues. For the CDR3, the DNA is TGTGCCAGCAGCTTAGTGGTGGGGGCCCACCTCGGGCAGTATTTT. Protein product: CASSLVVGAHLGQYF.

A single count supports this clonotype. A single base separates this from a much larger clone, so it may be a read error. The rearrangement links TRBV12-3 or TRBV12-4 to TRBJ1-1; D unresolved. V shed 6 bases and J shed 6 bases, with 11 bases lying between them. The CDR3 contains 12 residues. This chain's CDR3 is CASRQRQSEAFF. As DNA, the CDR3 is TGTGCCAGCAGACAAAGACAATCTGAAGCTTTCTTT.

The CDR3 reads CASSLGRSSWPQHF. The CDR3, as DNA: TGTGCCAGCAGCTTAGGACGGTCCAGTTGGCCCCAGCATTTT. This chain uses TRBV13 with TRBJ1-5; unclear D gene. The CDR3 spans 14 residues. Trimming removed 0 bases at V and 9 bases at J, with 12 bases between. Per the germline V gene, CDR1 is PRHDT and CDR2 is FYEKMQ (reference sequence).

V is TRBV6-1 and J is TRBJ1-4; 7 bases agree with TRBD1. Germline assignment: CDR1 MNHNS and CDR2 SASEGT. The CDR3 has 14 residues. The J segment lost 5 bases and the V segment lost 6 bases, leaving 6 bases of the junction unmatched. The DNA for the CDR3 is TGTGCCAGCAGCTCCCGACAGGGAAATGAAAAACTGTTTTTT. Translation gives CASSSRQGNEKLFF.

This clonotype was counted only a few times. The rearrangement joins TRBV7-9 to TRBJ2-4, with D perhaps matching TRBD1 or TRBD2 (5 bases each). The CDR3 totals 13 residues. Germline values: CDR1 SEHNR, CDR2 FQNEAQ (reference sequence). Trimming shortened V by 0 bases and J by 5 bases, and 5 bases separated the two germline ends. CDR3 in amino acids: CASSLAGENIQYF. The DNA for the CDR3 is TGTGCCAGCAGCTTAGCGGGGGAAAACATTCAGTACTTC.

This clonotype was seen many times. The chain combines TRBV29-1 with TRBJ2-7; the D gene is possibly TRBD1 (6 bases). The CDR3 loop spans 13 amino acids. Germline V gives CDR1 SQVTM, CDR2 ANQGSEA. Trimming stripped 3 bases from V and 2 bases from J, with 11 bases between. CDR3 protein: CSVEGRDTYEQYF. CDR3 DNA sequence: TGCAGCGTTGAGGGCAGGGACACCTACGAGCAGTACTTC.

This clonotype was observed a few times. The DNA of the CDR3 is TGTGCCAGCAGCTCCTCCCCACCAGGGTTAAGTGAAAAACTGTTTTTT. This sequence encodes CASSSSPPGLSEKLFF. The V gene is TRBV6-5, the J gene TRBJ1-4; TRBD1 is a possible D gene (5 bases). The CDR3 totals 16 residues. Germline CDR1 is MNHEY and CDR2 is SVGAGI. V shed 6 bases and J shed 7 bases, with 21 bases lying between them.

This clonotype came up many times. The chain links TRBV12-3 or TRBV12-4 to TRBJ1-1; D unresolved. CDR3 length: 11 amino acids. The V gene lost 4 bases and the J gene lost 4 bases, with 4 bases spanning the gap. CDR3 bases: TGTGCCAGCAGTTGGGCCACTGAAGCTTTCTTT. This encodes CASSWATEAFF.

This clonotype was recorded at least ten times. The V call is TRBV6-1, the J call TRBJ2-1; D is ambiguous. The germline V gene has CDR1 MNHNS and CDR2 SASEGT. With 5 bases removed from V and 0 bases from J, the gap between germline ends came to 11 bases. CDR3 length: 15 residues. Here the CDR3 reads CASSPHGPSYNEQFF. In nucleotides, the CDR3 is TGTGCCAGCAGTCCCCACGGGCCCTCCTACAATGAGCAGTTCTTC.

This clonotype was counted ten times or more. DNA for the CDR3: TGTGCCAGCAGTAGTAATAGCAATCAGCCCCAGCATTTT. This sequence encodes CASSSNSNQPQHF. This chain links TRBV12-3 or TRBV12-4 with TRBJ1-5; D gene uncertain. CDR3 size: 13 residues. With 5 bases removed from V and 0 bases from J, the gap between germline ends came to 5 bases.

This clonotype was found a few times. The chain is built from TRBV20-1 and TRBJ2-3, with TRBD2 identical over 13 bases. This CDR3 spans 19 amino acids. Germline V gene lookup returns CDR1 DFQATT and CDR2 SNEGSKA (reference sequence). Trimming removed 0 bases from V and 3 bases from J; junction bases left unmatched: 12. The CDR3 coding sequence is TGCAGTGCTAGAGATAAAGCGGAACTAGCGGGAGGGCCGACAGATACGCAGTATTTT. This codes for CSARDKAELAGGPTDTQYF.

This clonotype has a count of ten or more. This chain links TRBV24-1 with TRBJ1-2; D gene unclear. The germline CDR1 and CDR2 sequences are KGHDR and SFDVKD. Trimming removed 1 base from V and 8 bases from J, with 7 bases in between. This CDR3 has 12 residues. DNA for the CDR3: TGTGCCACCAGTGATTTAGGAGTCGGCTACACCTTC. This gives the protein CATSDLGVGYTF.

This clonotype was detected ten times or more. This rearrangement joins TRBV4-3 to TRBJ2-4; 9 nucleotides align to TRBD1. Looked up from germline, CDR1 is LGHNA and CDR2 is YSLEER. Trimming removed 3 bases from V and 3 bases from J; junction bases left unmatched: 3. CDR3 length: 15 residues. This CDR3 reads CASSQGTGIKNIQYF. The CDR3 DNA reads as TGCGCCAGCAGCCAGGGGACAGGGATCAAAAACATTCAGTACTTC.

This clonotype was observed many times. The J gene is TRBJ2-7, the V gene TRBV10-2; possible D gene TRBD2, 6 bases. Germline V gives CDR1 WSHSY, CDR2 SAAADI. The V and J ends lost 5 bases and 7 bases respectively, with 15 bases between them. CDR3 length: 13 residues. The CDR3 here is CASSSRLAREQYF. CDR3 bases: TGCGCCAGCAGTTCTAGGCTAGCGAGGGAGCAGTACTTC.

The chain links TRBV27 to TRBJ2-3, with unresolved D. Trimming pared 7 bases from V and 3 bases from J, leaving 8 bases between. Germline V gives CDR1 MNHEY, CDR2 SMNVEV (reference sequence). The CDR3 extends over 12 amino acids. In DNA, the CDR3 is TGTGCCAGCAAATCGGAGACAGATACGCAGTATTTT. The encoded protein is CASKSETDTQYF.